These 28 T cell receptor beta chains were sequenced from one sample in a study of T cell responses to AZD1222 COVID-19 vaccine. The protocol was immunoSEQ multiplex PCR, while the TCRdb copy is restricted to in-frame clones and leaves out a portion. The sample lists 95,000 to 130,000 clones, approximately 93% occurring once. The sequencing used peripheral blood, collected on day 0 of AZD1222 vaccination. The receptors come from an adult in good health.

The chain couples TRBV2 to TRBJ1-1; 8 bases align to TRBD1. CDR1 and CDR2 (germline): SNHLY, FYNNEI. After removal of 4 bases from V and 6 bases from J, the junction contained 7 bases not matched to a gene. The CDR3 extends over 14 amino acids. DNA of the CDR3: TGTGCCAGCAGTGGCCGGACAGGGACCGCTGAAGCTTTCTTT. Translated: CASSGRTGTAEAFF.

The chain joins TRBV28 to TRBJ1-2, with no clear D. The CDR3 totals 13 residues. V was shortened by 3 bases and J by 1 base, with 6 bases between the two germline ends. The germline V gene has CDR1 MDHEN and CDR2 SYDVKM. The CDR3 is CASSFRGNYGYTF. CDR3 in DNA: TGTGCCAGCAGTTTTAGAGGTAACTATGGCTACACCTTC.

This clone was found once. V and J are TRBV10-2 and TRBJ1-2, with 9 bases lining up with TRBD1. Trimming took 7 bases from V and 2 from J; bases not matched to a gene: 5. The germline V gene has CDR1 WSHSY and CDR2 SAAADI. CDR3 size: 14 residues. In nucleotides, the CDR3 is TGCGCCAGCACTCCGGGACAGGGCAACTATGGCTACACCTTC. Its protein product is CASTPGQGNYGYTF.

A word on this clone: An end of the junction does not agree with germline; a read error may underlie this. The V and J genes are TRBV7-7 and TRBJ2-1; 7 nucleotides agree with TRBD2. CDR1 and CDR2 (germline): SSHAT, FNYEAQ (reference sequence). There are 13 residues in the CDR3. The CDR3 sequence: CASSLAGYPEQFF. The DNA for the CDR3 is TGTGCTAGCAGCTTAGCGGGTTACCCCGAGCAGTTCTTC.

This clone showed up just once. V and J are TRBV21-1 and TRBJ1-2; TRBD1 reflects the table's D call only, with no check against the DNA. TRBV21-1 is a documented pseudogene. This CDR3 spans 15 amino acids. DNA for the CDR3: TGTGCCAGCATGACACTGGGACAGGGCTTGGGCGGCTACACCTTC. Its translation: CASMTLGQGLGGYTF.

V and J are TRBV10-3 and TRBJ2-5; no clear D gene. This CDR3 contains 12 residues. Germline CDR1 reads ENHRY; CDR2 reads SYGVKD. CDR3: CASAEPDETQYF. In DNA form, the CDR3 reads TGTGCGTCAGCTGAGCCAGACGAGACCCAGTACTTC.

The gene calls are TRBV6-5 and TRBJ2-2; the D is unclear. The V end lost 2 bases, the J end lost 5 bases, and 6 bases lay between the germline ends. The CDR3 loop spans 13 amino acids. In germline, CDR1 is MNHEY, CDR2 SVGAGI. The CDR3 loop is CASSYGGTGELFF. The DNA of the CDR3 is TGTGCCAGCAGTTACGGTGGGACCGGGGAGCTGTTTTTT.

The gene calls are TRBV27 and TRBJ1-6; no reliable D call. This CDR3 has 15 residues. V was trimmed by 6 bases and J by 5 bases, leaving 14 bases between them. Germline V CDR1 and CDR2: MNHEY, SMNVEV (reference sequence). In DNA form, the CDR3 reads TGTGCCAGCAGCCTAATGGGCAGAAATAATTCACCCCTCCACTTT. Translation: CASSLMGRNNSPLHF.

V usage is TRBV10-2 and J usage is TRBJ1-4, with TRBD1 matching 9 bases. Trimming took 0 bases from V and 7 from J; bases not matched to a gene: 6. This CDR3 has 16 residues. Germline loops: CDR1 WSHSY, CDR2 SAAADI. The CDR3 DNA reads TGCGCCAGCAGTGAGTCCCAGACAGGGGGAGGTGAAAAACTGTTTTTT. It encodes CASSESQTGGGEKLFF.

The rearrangement links TRBV2 to TRBJ2-3; no clear D gene. The CDR3 totals 12 residues. Germline V lookup: CDR1 SNHLY, CDR2 FYNNEI. Trimming cost V 4 bases and J 6 bases, with 8 bases left between them. CDR3 amino acids: CASSGLGDTQYF. DNA for the CDR3: TGTGCCAGCAGTGGTTTGGGGGATACGCAGTATTTT.

This chain links TRBV7-9 with TRBJ2-2; the D gene is possibly TRBD2 (5 bases). From germline, CDR1 is SEHNR and CDR2 FQNEAQ (reference sequence). Deletions cut 1 base from V and 2 bases from J, with 8 bases between. The length of the CDR3 is 15 residues. The CDR3 DNA reads TGTGCCAGCAGCTTAGGACTACCTAACACCGGGGAGCTGTTTTTT. Residues: CASSLGLPNTGELFF.

The V and J genes are TRBV27 and TRBJ1-2, with TRBD1 as a possible D gene (6 bases). The germline V gene has CDR1 MNHEY and CDR2 SMNVEV (reference sequence). V was trimmed by 0 bases and J by 4 bases, leaving 9 bases between them. CDR3 size: 14 residues. The CDR3 region is CASSLSGGLYGYTF. For the CDR3, the DNA is TGTGCCAGCAGTTTATCAGGGGGACTCTATGGCTACACCTTC.

The gene calls are TRBV11-3 and TRBJ2-3, with TRBD2 matching 7 bases. V trimming: 1 base; J trimming: 4 bases; junction bases outside the gene matches: 8. The V gene's germline CDR1 is SGHNT and CDR2 YENEEA. CDR3 length equals 16 residues. CDR3 region: CASSLGTSTSADTQYF. The CDR3 DNA reads as TGTGCCAGCAGCTTAGGGACTAGTACGTCTGCAGATACGCAGTATTTT.

The V and J genes are TRBV11-2 and TRBJ1-2, with D uncertain. Trimming removed 5 bases from V and 3 bases from J, with 13 bases in between. Germline V CDR1 and CDR2: SGHAT, FQNNGV. This CDR3 contains 14 residues. The chain's CDR3 is CASSPPTSYYGYTF. DNA of the CDR3: TGTGCCAGCAGCCCCCCTACGAGTTACTATGGCTACACCTTC.

This chain links TRBV7-8 with TRBJ2-7, with 9 positions matching TRBD2. The CDR3 sequence is 16 residues long. V shed 0 bases and J 4 bases; nucleotides not matched to a gene: 7. CDR1 and CDR2 (germline): SGHVS, FQNEAQ. The CDR3 DNA reads as TGTGCCAGCAGCTTAGCGCCTGCGGGAGGGCCTTACGAGCAGTACTTC. This codes for CASSLAPAGGPYEQYF.

The V gene is TRBV6-4, the J gene TRBJ2-3; 9 bases fit TRBD2. In germline, CDR1 is MRHNA, CDR2 SNTAGT. Trimming at V came to 6 bases and at J to 0 bases, leaving 19 bases not matched to a gene. CDR3 size: 20 residues. DNA of the CDR3: TGTGCCAGCAGGACCCGGTGTCTAGCGGGGATCTATGCTAGCACAGATACGCAGTATTTT. It yields the protein CASRTRCLAGIYASTDTQYF.

V and J are TRBV2 and TRBJ2-3; no definite D call. The V end was cut by 4 bases, the J end by 5 bases, with 13 bases between. CDR3 length: 14 amino acids. The germline V gene encodes CDR1 SNHLY and CDR2 FYNNEI. CDR3 protein: CASSVLTVEDTQYF. The CDR3 DNA sequence: TGTGCCAGCAGTGTCCTAACAGTTGAAGATACGCAGTATTTT. The entire variable domain, with the rest obtained from reference TRBV2 and TRBJ2-3, is as follows: EPEVTQTPSHQVTQMGQEVILRCVPISNHLYFYWYRQILGQKVEFLVSFYNNEISEKSEIFDDQFSVERPDGSNFTLKIRSTKLEDSAMYFCASSVLTVEDTQYFGPGTRLTVL.

J is TRBJ2-1 and V is TRBV27; D is undetermined. Trimming removed 3 bases from V and 8 bases from J, with 11 bases in between. Germline CDR1 and CDR2: MNHEY and SMNVEV (reference sequence). The CDR3 contains 13 residues. CDR3 nucleotide sequence: TGTGCCAGCAGTTTTACCGCCGGGTATGAGCAGTTCTTC. It translates to CASSFTAGYEQFF.

Remarks on this clone: An end of the junction differs from the germline gene, which may be a read error. The genes are TRBV7-7 and TRBJ1-3; D is unresolved. Germline V CDR1 and CDR2: SSHAT, FNYEAQ (reference sequence). This CDR3 is built from 15 residues. CDR3 sequence reads: CASSLDGRTGNTIYF. The CDR3 nucleotides read TGTGCTAGCAGCTTAGACGGAAGGACTGGAAACACCATATATTTT.

This rearrangement joins TRBV5-6 to TRBJ2-7; TRBD1 or TRBD2 may be the D gene (6 bases each). CDR3 size: 13 residues. CDR1 SGHDT and CDR2 YYEEEE come from the germline V gene. V was pared by 4 bases and J by 4 bases, with 12 bases between. Written as DNA, the CDR3 is TGTGCCAGCAGCATAGGGGGGAGGTACGAGCAGTACTTC. Residues: CASSIGGRYEQYF.

The V call is TRBV10-3, the J call TRBJ1-5; D is ambiguous. Looked up from germline, CDR1 is ENHRY and CDR2 is SYGVKD. The CDR3 is made up of 19 amino acids. V shed 7 bases and J shed 1 base, with 26 bases lying between them. DNA for the CDR3: TGTGCCATCACCGGTGATTCACTTTACCTGGCAGTAAGCAATCAGCCCCAGCATTTT. It is translated as CAITGDSLYLAVSNQPQHF.

This rearrangement joins TRBV28 to TRBJ1-4, with D uncertain. This CDR3 is 15 amino acids long. V was cut by 6 bases and J by 10 bases, with 21 bases left in between. Germline lookup yields CDR1 MDHEN and CDR2 SYDVKM. CDR3 residues: CASRDLTELQGKLFF. The CDR3 nucleotides read TGTGCCAGCAGGGACTTGACGGAACTTCAAGGAAAACTGTTTTTT.

The V and J genes are TRBV3-1 (or the pseudogene TRBV3-2) and TRBJ2-2; D possibly corresponds to TRBD2 (5 bases). The CDR3 length is 13 residues. V shed 2 bases and J shed 8 bases, with 9 bases lying between them. Germline CDR1 reads LGHDT; CDR2 reads YNNKEL (reference sequence). CDR3: CASSQIRGGELFF. CDR3 nucleotides: TGTGCCAGCAGCCAAATCCGGGGAGGGGAGCTGTTTTTT.

This chain joins TRBV5-1 and TRBJ1-6; no firm D call. Germline V CDR1 and CDR2: SGHRS, YFSETQ. The CDR3 runs 15 residues. The V and J ends lost 0 bases and 7 bases respectively, with 11 bases between them. CDR3 region: CASSLVVSRNSPLHF. CDR3 sequence (DNA): TGCGCCAGCAGCTTGGTGGTCAGCCGAAATTCACCCCTCCACTTT.

The rearrangement uses TRBV28 and TRBJ2-6; D is uncertain. There are 19 residues in the CDR3. The V gene's germline CDR1 is MDHEN and CDR2 SYDVKM. V lost 6 bases and J 0 bases, leaving 21 bases between the germline ends. This CDR3 reads CASSPMKGSSHSGANVLTF. The CDR3 coding sequence is TGTGCCAGCAGCCCTATGAAAGGGTCCTCTCACTCTGGGGCCAACGTCCTGACTTTC.

This clone showed up just once. This chain uses TRBV5-5 with TRBJ2-7; 7 nucleotides align to TRBD2. V shed 2 bases and J 5 bases; nucleotides not matched to a gene: 10. The CDR3 spans 15 residues. Germline loops: CDR1 SGHKS, CDR2 YYEKEE (reference sequence). The chain's CDR3 is CASSFLYGGSNEQYF. Written as DNA, the CDR3 is TGTGCCAGCAGCTTTCTGTACGGGGGGTCCAACGAGCAGTACTTC. Full variable domain (remainder filled in from reference TRBV5-5 and TRBJ2-7): DAGVTQSPTHLIKTRGQQVTLRCSPISGHKSVSWYQQVLGQGPQFIFQYYEKEERGRGNFPDRFSARQFPNYSSELNVNALLLGDSALYLCASSFLYGGSNEQYFGPGTRLTVT.

The chain employs TRBV7-7 and TRBJ2-5; D unresolved. CDR1 and CDR2 (germline): SSHAT, FNYEAQ (reference sequence). The CDR3 runs 15 residues. V was pared by 1 base and J by 4 bases, with 13 bases between. The CDR3 sequence is CASSLGANLAETQYF. CDR3 nucleotide sequence: TGTGCCAGCAGCTTAGGGGCTAACCTCGCAGAGACCCAGTACTTC. Combining the CDR3 with reference TRBV7-7 and TRBJ2-5 gives the whole variable domain GAGVSQSPRYKVTKRGQDVTLRCDPISSHATLYWYQQALGQGPEFLTYFNYEAQPDKSGLPSDRFSAERPEGSISTLTIQRTEQRDSAMYRCASSLGANLAETQYFGPGTRLLVL.

V gene TRBV6-5 combines with J gene TRBJ2-7; a weak D match, TRBD2 (6 bases). CDR3 length: 13 residues. Germline values: CDR1 MNHEY, CDR2 SVGAGI. The V end was cut by 7 bases, the J end by 1 base, with 11 bases between. The CDR3 reads CASTGLRSYEQYF. CDR3 DNA: TGTGCCAGCACGGGACTTCGTTCCTACGAGCAGTACTTC.